This entry is about one TCR beta chain. These data belong to a study of blood T cell repertoires in COVID-19. Libraries were prepared by immunoSEQ multiplex PCR; TCRdb keeps only in-frame clonotypes and omits some of them. The repertoire holds about 350,000 clones, with about 90% as singletons. The germline V and J ends were trimmed by 3 bases and 0 bases, with 7 bases remaining between them. The germline V gene encodes CDR1 SGHKS and CDR2 YYEKEE (reference sequence). The length of the CDR3 is 14 residues. V usage is TRBV5-5 and J usage is TRBJ1-3; D gene ambiguous. The receptor comes from a woman in her forties or fifties with COVID-19, enrolled during active disease. The sequencing input was peripheral blood. The CDR3 coding sequence is TGTGCCAGCAGCTCTAGGTTCTCTGGAAACACCATATATTTT. It yields the protein CASSSRFSGNTIYF.